This T cell receptor beta chain is drawn from a study of blood T cells in healthy people across ages. Study outcomes and limitations: One million T cells yielded diversity estimates that were considered underestimates. Shifts in expanded clonotypes may have been confounded by donor CMV status, which was unknown.

Then a second PCR, running roughly 6 to 12 cycles, was carried out with a sample-barcoded 5' primer and a J-beta primer mix. TCRdb re-analysed the 5' RACE reads in MiXCR, keeping a single row per CDR3 protein. Found here are about 570,000 distinct CDR3 sequences, 25% to 30% of them singletons; the top ten hold 18%. The table lists this clonotype with a few counts. Its specificity is not known. The germline V and J ends were trimmed by 5 bases and 9 bases, with 19 bases remaining between them. The CDR3 sequence is 14 residues long. Germline V CDR1 and CDR2: SGHAT, FQNNGV. The source is a woman in her seventies in good health. Material for sequencing was blood. The chain couples TRBV11-2 to TRBJ2-5, with a weak D call TRBD1 (5 bases). The DNA for the CDR3 is TGTGCCAGCAGCACGAAGACAGCACCCACGGCCCAGTACTTC. Translated, it gives CASSTKTAPTAQYF. Looking up the rest from reference TRBV11-2 and TRBJ2-5 gives the full variable domain: EAGVAQSPRYKIIEKRQSVAFWCNPISGHATLYWYQQILGQGPKLLIQFQNNGVVDDSQLPKDRFSAERLKGVDSTLKIQPAKLEDSAVYLCASSTKTAPTAQYFGPGTRLLVL.